The 15 T cell receptor beta chains given below trace back to one sample, sequenced in a study of blood T cell repertoires in COVID-19 (dated by TCRdb to 2020 to 2021). The library relied on the immunoSEQ multiplex PCR assay. The clones in this table, taken by TCRdb from immuneACCESS, are in-frame only. Not every clone is retained; where verified, under half of the shortfall comes from an unresolved V gene, and the cause of the rest is unknown. The table for this sample lists 35,000 to 50,000 clones; 85% to 95% of them were counted only once. Together, the top ten hold 9.2% of the sample. Sequenced input: peripheral blood. The source of these receptors is a man aged 45-60 years with active COVID-19.

The V gene is TRBV28, the J gene TRBJ1-5; D remains unclear. Looked up from germline, CDR1 is MDHEN and CDR2 is SYDVKM. CDR3 length: 12 amino acids. V dropped 6 bases and J dropped 4 bases, with 7 bases sitting between them. The CDR3 reads CASRAVNQPQHF. In DNA, the CDR3 is TGTGCCAGCAGAGCGGTTAATCAGCCCCAGCATTTT.

The chain links TRBV29-1 to TRBJ2-3; D is unclear. CDR1 is SQVTM and CDR2 is ANQGSEA in the germline V gene. CDR3 length equals 13 residues. V lost 4 bases and J 0 bases, leaving 8 bases between the germline ends. The CDR3 loop reads CSVGAPSTDTQYF. CDR3 sequence (DNA): TGCAGCGTTGGGGCCCCTAGCACAGATACGCAGTATTTT.

This chain joins TRBV7-2 and TRBJ2-4; possibly TRBD2 for D (6 bases). The germline V gene has CDR1 SGHTA and CDR2 FQGNSA. The CDR3 has 18 residues. Between the trimmed V and J ends, which lost 1 base and 4 bases, there was a span of 20 bases. CDR3: CASSLVGSGGIWKNIQYF. CDR3 DNA: TGTGCCAGCAGCTTAGTTGGTAGCGGAGGAATCTGGAAAAACATTCAGTACTTC.

The V and J genes are TRBV6-5 and TRBJ2-2; 9 bases are a match to TRBD2. This CDR3 is 15 amino acids long. The V gene's germline CDR1 is MNHEY and CDR2 SVGAGI. V lost 6 bases and J lost 5; bases outside the gene matches: 7. The CDR3 DNA sequence: TGTGCCAGCAGACGTAGCGGGAGTATAACCGGGGAGCTGTTTTTT. The encoded protein is CASRRSGSITGELFF.

The chain employs TRBV9 and TRBJ2-1; 10 bases map to TRBD2. Germline loops: CDR1 SGDLS, CDR2 YYNGEE. The CDR3 runs to 16 residues. With V trimmed by 0 bases and J by 7 bases, 7 bases remained unmatched. The CDR3 coding sequence is TGTGCCAGCAGCGTAGACCTAGCGGGAGTTTTTAATGAGCAGTTCTTC. Translated: CASSVDLAGVFNEQFF.

The chain links TRBV30 to TRBJ2-2; a weak D match, TRBD1 (6 bases). Per the germline V gene, CDR1 is GTSNPN and CDR2 is SVGIG (reference sequence). The CDR3 runs to 13 residues. Deletions cut 4 bases from V and 7 bases from J, with 13 bases between. CDR3 sequence: CAWNVRGSGELFF. In DNA, the CDR3 is TGTGCCTGGAATGTAAGGGGGAGCGGGGAGCTGTTTTTT. The entire variable domain, with the rest obtained from reference TRBV30 and TRBJ2-2, is as follows: SQTIHQWPATLVQPVGSPLSLECTVEGTSNPNLYWYRQAAGRGLQLLFYSVGIGQISSEVPQNLSASRPQDRQFILSSKKLLLSDSGFYLCAWNVRGSGELFFGEGSRLTVL.

By share, this clone ranks as medium-sized. The rearrangement links TRBV7-3 to TRBJ2-3; TRBD1 matches at 8 bases. V lost 6 bases and J lost 4; bases outside the gene matches: 9. Per the germline V gene, CDR1 is SGHTA and CDR2 is FQGTGA. The CDR3 contains 15 residues. The CDR3 loop reads CASSFGQGDADTQYF. The DNA for the CDR3 is TGTGCCAGCAGTTTCGGACAGGGTGATGCAGATACGCAGTATTTT.

This clone was picked up one time. J is TRBJ1-1 and V is TRBV25-1, with 9 bases aligning to TRBD1. J gave up 5 bases and V 5 bases, and 6 bases lay outside the gene matches. CDR3 size: 14 residues. CDR1 MGHDK and CDR2 SYGVNS come from the germline V gene. The CDR3 loop is CASSKTGGDTEAFF. For the CDR3, the DNA is TGTGCCAGCAGTAAGACAGGGGGTGATACTGAAGCTTTCTTT.

The gene calls are TRBV12-3 or TRBV12-4 and TRBJ1-1; TRBD1 might be the D (6 bases). CDR3 length: 13 residues. V dropped 5 bases and J dropped 8 bases, with 15 bases sitting between them. The CDR3 loop reads CASSPGRGAEAFF. As DNA, the CDR3 is TGTGCCAGCAGTCCGGGACGGGGGGCCGAAGCTTTCTTT.

This chain joins TRBV28 and TRBJ2-1, with a weak D call TRBD2 (6 bases). CDR3 size: 14 residues. The V end was cut by 5 bases, the J end by 6 bases, with 14 bases between. Germline V CDR1 and CDR2: MDHEN, SYDVKM. This chain's CDR3 is CASSNGGLVNEQFF. CDR3 sequence (DNA): TGTGCCAGCAGTAACGGGGGTCTTGTCAATGAGCAGTTCTTC.

The V call is TRBV7-8, the J call TRBJ2-1; 10 nucleotides line up with TRBD2. The CDR3 consists of 17 residues. Losses at the gene ends were 0 bases for V and 3 bases for J; bases not matched to a gene: 5. Germline loops: CDR1 SGHVS, CDR2 FQNEAQ. The CDR3 bases are TGTGCCAGCAGCTTAGCGGGACTAGCGACCCACTACAATGAGCAGTTCTTC. Translating it yields CASSLAGLATHYNEQFF.

Written as DNA, the CDR3 is TGCGCCAGCAGCTTGGTTTTAGCGGGAGGGGTATTAGGTGGAAATGAGCAGTTCTTC. It translates to CASSLVLAGGVLGGNEQFF. The chain combines TRBV5-1 with TRBJ2-1; TRBD2 agrees at 11 bases. Trimming removed 0 bases from V and 7 bases from J; junction bases left unmatched: 15. CDR1 and CDR2 (germline): SGHRS, YFSETQ. This CDR3 is 19 amino acids long.

This chain uses TRBV30 with TRBJ1-2, with TRBD1 matching over 11 bases. Trimming removed 1 base from V and 3 bases from J; junction bases left unmatched: 4. The CDR3 is 15 residues long. CDR1 and CDR2 (germline): GTSNPN, SVGIG (reference sequence). Written as DNA, the CDR3 is TGTGCCTGGAGTGGGGGACAGGGGGAATACTATGGCTACACCTTC. Encoded protein: CAWSGGQGEYYGYTF.

The J gene is TRBJ2-3, the V gene TRBV25-1, with TRBD2 as a possible D gene (6 bases). V was shortened by 5 bases and J by 4 bases, with 13 bases between the two germline ends. Germline lookup yields CDR1 MGHDK and CDR2 SYGVNS. The CDR3 sequence is 14 residues long. CDR3 coding DNA: TGTGCCAGCAGTCGCGGGAAAGTAGCAGATACGCAGTATTTT. Translation gives CASSRGKVADTQYF.

This clone was detected once. V gene TRBV7-9 combines with J gene TRBJ2-5; 11 bases align to TRBD2. V was clipped by 5 bases and J by 4 bases; unmatched bases: 6. The V gene's germline CDR1 is SEHNR and CDR2 FQNEAQ (reference sequence). The CDR3 covers 15 residues. The CDR3 is CASSLVLAGAETQYF. The CDR3 nucleotides are TGTGCCAGCAGCCTAGTACTAGCGGGAGCAGAGACCCAGTACTTC. Filled out from reference TRBV7-9 and TRBJ2-5, the complete variable domain reads DTGVSQNPRHKITKRGQNVTFRCDPISEHNRLYWYRQTLGQGPEFLTYFQNEAQLEKSRLLSDRFSAERPKGSFSTLEIQRTEQGDSAMYLCASSLVLAGAETQYFGPGTRLLVL.